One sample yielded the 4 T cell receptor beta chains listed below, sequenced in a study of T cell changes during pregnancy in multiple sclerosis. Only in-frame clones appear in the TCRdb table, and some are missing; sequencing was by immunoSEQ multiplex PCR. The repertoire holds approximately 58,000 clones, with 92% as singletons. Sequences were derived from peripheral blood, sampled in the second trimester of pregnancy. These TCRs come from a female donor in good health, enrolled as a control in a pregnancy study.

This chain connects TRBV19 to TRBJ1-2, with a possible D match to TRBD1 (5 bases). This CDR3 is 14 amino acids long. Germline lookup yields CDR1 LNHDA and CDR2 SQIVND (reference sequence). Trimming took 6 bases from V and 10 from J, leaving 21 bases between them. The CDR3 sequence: CASSGGTLIGAYTF. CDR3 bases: TGTGCCAGTAGCGGGGGGACCCTAATAGGAGCCTACACCTTC.

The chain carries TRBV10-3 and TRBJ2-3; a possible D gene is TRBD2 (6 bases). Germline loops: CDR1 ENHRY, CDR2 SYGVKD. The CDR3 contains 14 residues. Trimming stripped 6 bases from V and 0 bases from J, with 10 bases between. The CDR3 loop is CAIRAGTSTDTQYF. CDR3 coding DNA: TGTGCCATCAGAGCCGGGACTAGCACAGATACGCAGTATTTT.

CDR3 coding DNA: TGTGCCAGCAGCTCTGCGGCGGGAGATACGCAGTATTTT. Its translation: CASSSAAGDTQYF. This chain joins TRBV11-3 and TRBJ2-3; tentatively, D is TRBD2 (5 bases). The CDR3 loop spans 13 amino acids. V dropped 4 bases and J dropped 5 bases, with 10 bases sitting between them. Looked up from germline, CDR1 is SGHNT and CDR2 is YENEEA. Based on the CDR3 plus reference TRBV11-3 and TRBJ2-3, the full variable domain is EAGVVQSPRYKIIEKKQPVAFWCNPISGHNTLYWYLQNLGQGPELLIRYENEEAVDDSQLPKDRFSAERLKGVDSTLKIQPAELGDSAVYLCASSSAAGDTQYFGPGTRLTVL.

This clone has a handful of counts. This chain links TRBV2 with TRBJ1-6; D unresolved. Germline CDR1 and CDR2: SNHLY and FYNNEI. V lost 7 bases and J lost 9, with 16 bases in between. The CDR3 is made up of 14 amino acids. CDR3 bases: TGTGCCAGCACCCTTCTAGACGCCGGTTCACCCCTCCACTTT. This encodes CASTLLDAGSPLHF.